The 12 T cell receptor beta chains in this list originate from one sample, sequenced in a study of CD4 T cells in relation to SARS-CoV-2 and coronaviruses. The antigens for these receptors are not known. Here immunoSEQ multiplex PCR was the method, and the copy in TCRdb shows in-frame clones only, minus some. The table has tens of thousands of clones, 60% to 85% seen once; the top ten hold 20%. The sample comprised memory CD4+ T cells from PBMCs, cultured in vitro. These TCRs come from an adult with COVID-19.

The V gene is TRBV19, the J gene TRBJ1-2, with D maybe TRBD1 (5 bases). Trimming removed 3 bases at V and 7 bases at J, with 12 bases between. CDR1 and CDR2 from the germline V gene are LNHDA and SQIVND (reference sequence). The CDR3 is 13 amino acids. The CDR3: CASSIEGRRGYTF. The CDR3 region has the DNA TGTGCCAGTAGTATCGAGGGACGGCGTGGCTACACCTTC.

The chain combines TRBV18 with TRBJ1-2; unclear D gene. CDR3 length equals 12 residues. Per germline, CDR1 KGHSH and CDR2 LQKENI. The V end was cut by 4 bases, the J end by 6 bases, with 9 bases between. CDR3 sequence reads: CASSRPLHGYTF. CDR3 nucleotides: TGTGCCAGCTCACGACCGCTGCATGGCTACACCTTC.

This sequence joins TRBV14 and TRBJ2-3; D may be TRBD1 (7 bases). V was clipped by 1 base and J by 13 bases, with 18 bases between them. CDR3 size: 14 residues. From germline, CDR1 is SGHDN and CDR2 FVKESK. The CDR3 DNA is TGTGCCAGCAGCCAAGTGGTCGCCAGGGGGGTTAAGTATTTT. Its translation: CASSQVVARGVKYF.

V is TRBV1 and J is TRBJ2-1; the DNA was not used to check the table's D call, TRBD1. TRBV1 is assigned pseudogene status. The CDR3 length is 16 residues. The CDR3 is CTSSHPDRGRGNEQFF. In DNA form, the CDR3 reads TGCACCAGCAGCCACCCCGACAGGGGAAGGGGCAATGAGCAGTTCTTC.

This clone showed up just once. This chain joins TRBV24-1 and TRBJ2-3; perhaps D is TRBD1 or TRBD2 (6 bases each). This CDR3 is built from 15 residues. The V end was cut by 6 bases, the J end by 9 bases, with 21 bases between. Per the germline V gene, CDR1 is KGHDR and CDR2 is SFDVKD. The CDR3: CATSNSGHTQGTQYF. The CDR3 nucleotides read TGTGCCACCAGTAACAGCGGGCATACTCAGGGGACGCAGTATTTT.

The V and J genes are TRBV7-9 and TRBJ2-3; D gene unclear. Between the trimmed V and J ends, which lost 4 bases and 3 bases, there was a span of 14 bases. The length of the CDR3 is 15 residues. Germline V lookup: CDR1 SEHNR, CDR2 FQNEAQ (reference sequence). The CDR3 loop reads CASSSPGPRTDTQYF. As DNA, the CDR3 is TGTGCCAGCAGCTCCCCCGGGCCCCGGACAGATACGCAGTATTTT.

In nucleotides, the CDR3 is TGTGCCAGTAGTGGGGGGATAGCTGTTACGCAGTATTTT. It encodes CASSGGIAVTQYF. This chain links TRBV19 with TRBJ2-3, with a tentative D call TRBD2 (6 bases). This CDR3 region has 13 residues. The V gene's germline CDR1 is LNHDA and CDR2 SQIVND (reference sequence). V was cut by 5 bases and J by 8 bases, with 14 bases left in between.

There are a few counts of this clone. The V gene is TRBV20-1, the J gene TRBJ1-2, with 8 nucleotides matching TRBD1. Germline V gives CDR1 DFQATT, CDR2 SNEGSKA (reference sequence). This CDR3 is 14 amino acids long. Trimming at V came to 3 bases and at J to 6 bases, leaving 9 bases not matched to a gene. The CDR3 region is CSASLGDRIDGYTF. As DNA, the CDR3 is TGCAGTGCTAGTCTAGGGGACAGGATCGATGGCTACACCTTC.

V usage is TRBV18 and J usage is TRBJ2-2, with no clear D. This CDR3 spans 12 amino acids. The ends were cut back, 3 bases at V and 8 bases at J, with 7 bases in the middle. The germline V gene encodes CDR1 KGHSH and CDR2 LQKENI. The CDR3 region has the DNA TGTGCCAGCTCACCGACGAATGGGGAGCTGTTTTTT. It encodes CASSPTNGELFF.

This sequence joins TRBV19 and TRBJ2-7; D possibly corresponds to TRBD1 (5 bases). Trimming stripped 1 base from V and 3 bases from J, with 13 bases between. CDR3 length equals 15 residues. Germline V gene data show CDR1 as LNHDA and CDR2 as SQIVND (reference sequence). The CDR3 region has the DNA TGTGCCAGTAGTATAGTCTCAACAGGTAGCTACGAGCAGTACTTC. Its protein product is CASSIVSTGSYEQYF.

The genes are TRBV9 and TRBJ2-1, with 13 bases that match TRBD2. Germline CDR1 is SGDLS and CDR2 is YYNGEE. The CDR3 covers 17 residues. Trimming cost V 3 bases and J 9 bases; bases outside gene matches: 12. The CDR3 here is CASSEGLAGYPESEQFF. CDR3 DNA sequence: TGTGCCAGCAGCGAGGGACTAGCGGGATACCCTGAAAGTGAGCAGTTCTTC.

The V and J genes are TRBV19 and TRBJ2-1; maybe TRBD2 (7 bases). V gave up 0 bases and J gave up 7 bases, with 16 bases separating them. Germline assignment: CDR1 LNHDA and CDR2 SQIVND (reference sequence). The CDR3 contains 16 residues. This CDR3 reads CASSIDGGAGDNEQFF. The CDR3 coding sequence is TGTGCCAGTAGTATAGATGGGGGGGCGGGAGATAATGAGCAGTTCTTC.